The text below deals with one T cell receptor (beta chain). Its antigen remains undetermined. Base qualities are not provided; no much larger clone lies one nucleotide away. The record originates from a study of blood T cell repertoires in COVID-19 (dated by TCRdb to the early 2020s). The study in broad terms: Samples covering the acute and convalescent phases of COVID-19 were provided by collaborators in the United States, Italy and Spain. The samples were drawn from two sources: the first 160 participants of the ongoing ImmuneRACE study, and over 1,000 subjects contributed by 6 global collaborators. Nearly every sample came with metadata listing a de-identified subject ID, COVID-19 status, age in years and sex. The prospective study material was composed of cDNA or gDNA derived from T cells, B-cell-depleted T cells, or PBMCs. A freely available public database, intended as a resource for researchers studying the immune response to SARS-CoV-2, is where the repertoires were released. HLA class I and class II types, where available, came from metadata supplied by the sample provider rather than from assay-based typing. The dataset comprised deeply sampled blood TCRbeta repertoires from subjects exposed to, actively infected with, or recovered from COVID-19. Beyond this particular receptor, the publication reports: How much clinical and demographic metadata was included differed by source and by participant, and the metadata was provided uncurated.

Reading from cysteine to phenylalanine, the CDR3 counts 15 amino acids. The retained sequence is limited to the CDR3, 45 bases, with the frame set at the first base. From the germline V gene, CDR1 is SGHTA and CDR2 is FQGNSA. V lost 5 bases and J lost 1 base, and the count of bases not matched to a germline gene is 4. The collaborating institutions used their own protocols to collect whole blood in K2EDTA tubes. For TCRbeta analysis, collaborator samples were shipped as frozen whole blood, as isolated PBMCs, or as DNA extracted from either sample type. TCRbeta CDR3 regions were amplified from genomic DNA by means of the immunoSEQ Assay, a bias-controlled multiplex PCR. The authors' analysis ran thus. Within the assay, amplification of reference gene primers was used to estimate how many nucleated cells each sample contained. Sequence reads were collapsed and filtered to measure the absolute abundance of every unique TCRbeta CDR3 rearrangement. For each sample, productive Simpson clonality was calculated as the square root of Simpson's diversity index over productive rearrangements. Sourced from immuneACCESS, this table was stored by TCRdb with only in-frame sequences that have V and J called. A share of the clones is absent; for the studies checked, an unresolved V gene accounts for under half, and the remainder has no known explanation. The V and J calls and clone size were taken over from that table, and D and trimming were inferred from the DNA. The sample data list more than 150,000 clones, and 80% to 85% of these were observed just once. The ten largest clones represent approximately 14% of the sample.

Here the chain combines TRBV7-2 and TRBJ2-2; TRBD2 lines up with 7 middle nucleotides. The sample was peripheral blood. The clonotype was recovered from a man aged 18 to 30 with active or convalescent COVID-19. The CDR3 reads CASSPQRGNTGELFF. At the DNA level, the sequence is TGTGCCAGCAGCCCCCAGCGGGGGAACACCGGGGAGCTGTTTTTT. The full variable domain, with segments outside the CDR3 supplied by the reference TRBV7-2 and TRBJ2-2 proteins, appears as GAGVSQSPSNKVTEKGKDVELRCDPISGHTALYWYRQSLGQGLEFLIYFQGNSAPDKSGLPSDRFSAERTGGSVSTLTIQRTQQEDSAVYLCASSPQRGNTGELFFGEGSRLTVL.